The 4 T cell receptor beta chains presented below share a single source sample, sequenced in a study of Graves' ophthalmopathy and Graves' hyperthyroidism. RNA transcripts were the source from which TCR beta CDR3 regions were amplified. HTBI primers were used in a first-round RT-PCR, which preceded a second-round multiplex PCR. TCRdb passed the multiplex PCR reads through MiXCR, listing each CDR3 protein once. The sample includes approximately 410,000 distinct CDR3 sequences, 15% to 19% seen only once; the top ten take 5.5% to 7%. The specimen sequenced was peripheral blood. Receptors were obtained from a woman aged 18 to 35 with stable Graves' hyperthyroidism.

About this clonotype itself: A much bigger clone sits one base away, suggesting this may be a read error. The chain has TRBV5-1 and TRBJ1-1; D remains ambiguous. The germline CDR1 and CDR2 sequences are SGHRS and YFSETQ. The V gene lost 4 bases and the J gene lost 4 bases, with 17 bases spanning the gap. There are 15 residues in the CDR3. CDR3 residues: CASSREPGLSTEAFF. CDR3 bases: TGCGCCAGCAGCCGAGAACCGGGTTTGAGCACTGAAGCTTTCTTT.

There are many counts of this clonotype. The chain carries TRBV5-1 and TRBJ1-1; TRBD1 might be the D (6 bases). The CDR3 contains 17 residues. Germline V gene lookup returns CDR1 SGHRS and CDR2 YFSETQ. The V gene lost 5 bases and the J gene lost 1 base, with 21 bases spanning the gap. DNA of the CDR3: TGCGCCAGCAGGATCGTCTCCTGGGACAATCAGAACACTGAAGCTTTCTTT. Translated: CASRIVSWDNQNTEAFF.

Points on this clonotype: A much larger clone is a single base away; this may be a read error. The V gene is TRBV11-2, the J gene TRBJ2-7; D is uncertain. The CDR3 is 13 amino acids. The germline V gene encodes CDR1 SGHAT and CDR2 FQNNGV. The CDR3 sequence: CASSWTVAYEQDF. The DNA of the CDR3 is TGTGCCAGCAGCTGGACCGTCGCCTACGAGCAGGACTTC.

V usage is TRBV12-3 or TRBV12-4 and J usage is TRBJ2-7; 8 bases line up with TRBD1. The CDR3 is 17 amino acids. V lost 6 bases to trimming and J lost 0 bases; unmatched junction nucleotides: 13. CDR3 in amino acids: CASSFPPWTGSSYEQYF. CDR3 DNA sequence: TGTGCCAGCAGCTTTCCGCCCTGGACAGGGAGCTCCTACGAGCAGTACTTC.